This T cell receptor beta chain was sequenced in a study of cytomegalovirus exposure and HLA in healthy donors. The study's findings and limits: Rare TCR sequences dominated, though some public TCRs recurred in many donors.

The germline V gene encodes CDR1 SQVTM and CDR2 ANQGSEA. Trimming removed 6 bases at V and 5 bases at J, with 16 bases between. The CDR3 has 13 residues. In regard to this clone: Its specificity is unknown.

The primer mix had 60 Vbeta and 13 Jbeta primers. As processed by the authors: As a later analysis found, there were 70 million to 80 million unique TCR beta chains, of which 8.5 million to 14 million were shared. The repertoire was sequenced with immunoSEQ multiplex PCR; TCRdb's copy has only in-frame clones and lacks some. Clone size and the V and J calls come from that table; the DNA yielded D and trimming. The sample includes roughly 130,000 clones, around 80% of them seen just once. This chain links TRBV29-1 with TRBJ2-5; D is perhaps TRBD2 (5 bases). The TCR originated in a middle-aged woman in good health and CMV-seronegative. Material for sequencing was PBMCs. The CDR3 reads CSVPRGDRETQYF. Here the CDR3 DNA reads TGCAGCGTGCCACGGGGAGATAGGGAGACCCAGTACTTC. Full variable domain (outside the CDR3, taken from reference TRBV29-1 and TRBJ2-5): SAVISQKPSRDICQRGTSLTIQCQVDSQVTMMFWYRQQPGQSLTLIATANQGSEATYESGFVIDKFPISRPNLTFSTLTVSNMSPEDSSIYLCSVPRGDRETQYFGPGTRLLVL.